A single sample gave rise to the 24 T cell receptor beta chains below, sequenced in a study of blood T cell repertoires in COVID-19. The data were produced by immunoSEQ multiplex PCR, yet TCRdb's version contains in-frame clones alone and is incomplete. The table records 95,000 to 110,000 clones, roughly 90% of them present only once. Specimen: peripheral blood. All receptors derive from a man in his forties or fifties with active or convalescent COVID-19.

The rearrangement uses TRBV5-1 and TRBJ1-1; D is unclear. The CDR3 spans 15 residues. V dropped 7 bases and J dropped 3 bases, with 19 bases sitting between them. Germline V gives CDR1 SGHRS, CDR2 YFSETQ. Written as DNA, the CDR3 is TGCGCCAGCCGCCCTACAGCCTTTCCTGACACTGAAGCTTTCTTT. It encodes CASRPTAFPDTEAFF.

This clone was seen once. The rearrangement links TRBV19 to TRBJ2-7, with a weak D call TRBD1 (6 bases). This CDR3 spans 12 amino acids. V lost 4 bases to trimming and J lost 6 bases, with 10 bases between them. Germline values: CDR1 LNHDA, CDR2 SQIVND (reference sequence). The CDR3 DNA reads TGTGCCAGTAGTACCCAGGGGCTCGAGCAGTACTTC. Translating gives CASSTQGLEQYF. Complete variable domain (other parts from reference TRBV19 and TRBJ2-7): DGGITQSPKYLFRKEGQNVTLSCEQNLNHDAMYWYRQDPGQGLRLIYYSQIVNDFQKGDIAEGYSVSREKKESFPLTVTSAQKNPTAFYLCASSTQGLEQYFGPGTRLTVT.

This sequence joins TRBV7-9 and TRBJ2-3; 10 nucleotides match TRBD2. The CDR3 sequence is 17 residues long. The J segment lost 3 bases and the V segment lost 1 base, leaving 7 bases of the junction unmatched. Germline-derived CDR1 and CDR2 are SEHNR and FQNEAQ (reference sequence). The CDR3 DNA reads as TGTGCCAGCAGCTTAGGTTTAGCGGGAGGTTATACAGATACGCAGTATTTT. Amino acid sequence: CASSLGLAGGYTDTQYF. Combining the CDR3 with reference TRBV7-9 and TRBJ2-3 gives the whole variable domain DTGVSQNPRHKITKRGQNVTFRCDPISEHNRLYWYRQTLGQGPEFLTYFQNEAQLEKSRLLSDRFSAERPKGSFSTLEIQRTEQGDSAMYLCASSLGLAGGYTDTQYFGPGTRLTVL.

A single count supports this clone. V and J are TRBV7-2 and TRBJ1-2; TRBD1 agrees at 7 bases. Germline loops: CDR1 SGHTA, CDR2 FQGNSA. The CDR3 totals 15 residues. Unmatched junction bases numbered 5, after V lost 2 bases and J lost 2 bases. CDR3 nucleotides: TGTGCCAGCAGCTTATCGAGGGGGCGCAACTATGGCTACACCTTC. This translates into CASSLSRGRNYGYTF.

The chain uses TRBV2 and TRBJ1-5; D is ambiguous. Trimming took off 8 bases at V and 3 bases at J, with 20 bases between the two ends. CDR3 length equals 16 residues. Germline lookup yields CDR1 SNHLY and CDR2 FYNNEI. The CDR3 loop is CASGSVGSGYNQPQHF. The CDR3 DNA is TGTGCCAGCGGGAGTGTGGGCTCGGGATACAATCAGCCCCAGCATTTT.

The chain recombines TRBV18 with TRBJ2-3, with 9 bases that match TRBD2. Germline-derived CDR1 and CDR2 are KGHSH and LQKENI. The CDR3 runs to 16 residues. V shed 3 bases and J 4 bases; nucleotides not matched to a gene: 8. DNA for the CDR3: TGTGCCAGCTCACCCTCGACTAGCGGAGGGCCAGATACGCAGTATTTT. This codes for CASSPSTSGGPDTQYF.

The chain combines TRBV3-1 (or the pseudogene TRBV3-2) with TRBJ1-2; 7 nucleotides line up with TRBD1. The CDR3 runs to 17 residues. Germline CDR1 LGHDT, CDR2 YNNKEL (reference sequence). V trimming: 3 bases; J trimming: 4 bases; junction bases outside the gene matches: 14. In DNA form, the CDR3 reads TGTGCCAGCAGCCACGCAGGAATACAGGGGTTGAGCTATGGCTACACCTTC. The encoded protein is CASSHAGIQGLSYGYTF.

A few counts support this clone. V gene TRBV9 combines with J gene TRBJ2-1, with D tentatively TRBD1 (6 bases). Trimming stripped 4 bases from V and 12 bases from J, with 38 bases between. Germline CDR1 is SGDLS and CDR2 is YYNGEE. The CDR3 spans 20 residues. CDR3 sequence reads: CASSSRTEFATIHGLYGQFF. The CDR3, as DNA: TGTGCCAGCAGCTCCCGGACAGAATTCGCTACAATTCACGGCCTGTATGGGCAGTTCTTC.

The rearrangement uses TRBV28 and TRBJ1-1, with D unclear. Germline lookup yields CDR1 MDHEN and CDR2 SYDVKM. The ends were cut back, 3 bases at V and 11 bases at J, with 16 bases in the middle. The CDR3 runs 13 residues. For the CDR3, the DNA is TGTGCCAGCAGTTTGGTGGGTAGCGAAGAGGCTTTCTTT. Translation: CASSLVGSEEAFF.

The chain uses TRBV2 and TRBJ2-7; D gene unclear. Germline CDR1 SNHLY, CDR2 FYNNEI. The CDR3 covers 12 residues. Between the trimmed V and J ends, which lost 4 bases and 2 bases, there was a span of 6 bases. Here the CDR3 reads CASSVTPYEQYF. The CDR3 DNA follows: TGTGCCAGCAGTGTGACACCCTACGAGCAGTACTTC.

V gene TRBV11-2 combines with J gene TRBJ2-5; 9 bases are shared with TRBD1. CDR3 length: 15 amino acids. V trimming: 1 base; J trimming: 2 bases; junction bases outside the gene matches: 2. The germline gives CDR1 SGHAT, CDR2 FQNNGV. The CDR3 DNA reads TGTGCCAGCAGCTTAGCGGGACAGGGACAAGAGACCCAGTACTTC. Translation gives CASSLAGQGQETQYF.

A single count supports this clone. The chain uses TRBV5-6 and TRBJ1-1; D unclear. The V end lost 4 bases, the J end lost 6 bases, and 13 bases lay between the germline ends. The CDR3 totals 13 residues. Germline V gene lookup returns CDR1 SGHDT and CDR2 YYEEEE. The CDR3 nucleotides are TGTGCCAGCAGCCCCAGAAGGACTTCTGAAGCTTTCTTT. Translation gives CASSPRRTSEAFF. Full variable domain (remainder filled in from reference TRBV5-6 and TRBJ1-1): DAGVTQSPTHLIKTRGQQVTLRCSPKSGHDTVSWYQQALGQGPQFIFQYYEEEERQRGNFPDRFSGHQFPNYSSELNVNALLLGDSALYLCASSPRRTSEAFFGQGTRLTVV.

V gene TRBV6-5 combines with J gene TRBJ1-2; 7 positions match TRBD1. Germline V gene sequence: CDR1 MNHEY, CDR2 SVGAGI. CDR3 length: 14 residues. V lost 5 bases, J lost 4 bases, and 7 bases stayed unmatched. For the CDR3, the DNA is TGTGCCAGCAGTCTGGACAGGTCGGGCTATGGCTACACCTTC. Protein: CASSLDRSGYGYTF.

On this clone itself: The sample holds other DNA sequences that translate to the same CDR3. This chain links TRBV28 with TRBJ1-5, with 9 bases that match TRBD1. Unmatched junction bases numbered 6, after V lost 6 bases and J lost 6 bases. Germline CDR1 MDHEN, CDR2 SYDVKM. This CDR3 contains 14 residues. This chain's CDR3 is CASSSTGGGQPQHF. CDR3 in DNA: TGTGCCAGCAGCTCGACAGGGGGTGGTCAGCCCCAGCATTTT.

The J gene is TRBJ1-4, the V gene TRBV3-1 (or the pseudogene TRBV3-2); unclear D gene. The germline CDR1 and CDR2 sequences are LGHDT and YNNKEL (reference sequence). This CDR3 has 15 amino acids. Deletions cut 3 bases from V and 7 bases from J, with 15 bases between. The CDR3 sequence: CASSQGGQVREKLFF. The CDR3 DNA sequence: TGTGCCAGCAGCCAGGGTGGGCAGGTTCGTGAAAAACTGTTTTTT.

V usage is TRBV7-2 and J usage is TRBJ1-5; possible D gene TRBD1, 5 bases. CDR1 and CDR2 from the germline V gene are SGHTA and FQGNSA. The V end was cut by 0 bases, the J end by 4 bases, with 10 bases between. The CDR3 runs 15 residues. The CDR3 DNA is TGTGCCAGCAGCTTAGCTCCACAGGTTAATCAGCCCCAGCATTTT. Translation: CASSLAPQVNQPQHF.

In nucleotides, the CDR3 is TGCAGCGTTGATCAGGGGGGTCCCCAGTACTTC. Its protein is CSVDQGGPQYF. This chain connects TRBV29-1 to TRBJ2-5; D perhaps matches TRBD1 (7 bases). Trimming left V 3 bases short and J 9 bases short, with 11 bases between. CDR1 is SQVTM, CDR2 ANQGSEA, per germline. This CDR3 has 11 amino acids.

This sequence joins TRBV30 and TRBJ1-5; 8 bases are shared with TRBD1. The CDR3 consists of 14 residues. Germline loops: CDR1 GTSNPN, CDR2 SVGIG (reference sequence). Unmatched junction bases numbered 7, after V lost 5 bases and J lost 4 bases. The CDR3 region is CAWGLQGANQPQHF. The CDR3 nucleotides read TGTGCCTGGGGACTCCAGGGGGCGAATCAGCCCCAGCATTTT.

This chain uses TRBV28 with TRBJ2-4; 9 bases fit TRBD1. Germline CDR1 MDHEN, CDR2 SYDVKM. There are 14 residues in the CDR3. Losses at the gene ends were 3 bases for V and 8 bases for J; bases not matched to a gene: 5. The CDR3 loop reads CASSFGTGKYIQYF. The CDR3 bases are TGTGCCAGCAGTTTCGGGACAGGGAAGTACATTCAGTACTTC. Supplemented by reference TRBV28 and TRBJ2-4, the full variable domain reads DVKVTQSSRYLVKRTGEKVFLECVQDMDHENMFWYRQDPGLGLRLIYFSYDVKMKEKGDIPEGYSVSREKKERFSLILESASTNQTSMYLCASSFGTGKYIQYFGAGTRLSVL.

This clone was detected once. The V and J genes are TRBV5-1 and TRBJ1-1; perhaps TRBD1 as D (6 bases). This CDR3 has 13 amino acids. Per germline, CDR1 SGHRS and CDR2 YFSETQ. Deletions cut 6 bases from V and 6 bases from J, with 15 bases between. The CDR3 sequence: CASTEGGKAEAFF. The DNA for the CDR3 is TGCGCCAGCACCGAGGGGGGGAAAGCTGAAGCTTTCTTT.

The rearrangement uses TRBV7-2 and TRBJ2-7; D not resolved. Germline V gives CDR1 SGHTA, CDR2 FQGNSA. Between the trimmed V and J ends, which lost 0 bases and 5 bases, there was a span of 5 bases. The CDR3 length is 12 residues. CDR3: CASSLANNEQYF. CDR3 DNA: TGTGCCAGCAGCTTAGCGAACAACGAGCAGTACTTC.

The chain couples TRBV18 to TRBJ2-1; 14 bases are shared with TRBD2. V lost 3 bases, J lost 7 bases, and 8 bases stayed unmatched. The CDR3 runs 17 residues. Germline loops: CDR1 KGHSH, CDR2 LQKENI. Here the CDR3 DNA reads TGTGCCAGCTCACCGGGACTAGCGGGAGCGAAATCAAATGAGCAGTTCTTC. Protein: CASSPGLAGAKSNEQFF. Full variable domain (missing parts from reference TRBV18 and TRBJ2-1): NAGVMQNPRHLVRRRGQEARLRCSPMKGHSHVYWYRQLPEEGLKFMVYLQKENIIDESGMPKERFSAEFPKEGPSILRIQQVVRGDSAAYFCASSPGLAGAKSNEQFFGPGTRLTVL.

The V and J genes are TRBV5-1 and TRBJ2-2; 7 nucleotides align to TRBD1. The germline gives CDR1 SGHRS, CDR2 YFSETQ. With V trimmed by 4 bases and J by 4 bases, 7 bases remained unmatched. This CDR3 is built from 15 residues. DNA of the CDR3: TGCGCCAGCAGCATACAGGGACAGTTCACCGGGGAGCTGTTTTTT. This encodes CASSIQGQFTGELFF.

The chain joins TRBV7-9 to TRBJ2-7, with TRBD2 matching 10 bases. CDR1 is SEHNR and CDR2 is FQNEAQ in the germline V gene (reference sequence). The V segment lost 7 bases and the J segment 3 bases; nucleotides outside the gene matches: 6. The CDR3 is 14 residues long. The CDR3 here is CASTYSGRNYEQYF. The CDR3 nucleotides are TGTGCCAGCACCTATAGCGGGAGGAACTACGAGCAGTACTTC.